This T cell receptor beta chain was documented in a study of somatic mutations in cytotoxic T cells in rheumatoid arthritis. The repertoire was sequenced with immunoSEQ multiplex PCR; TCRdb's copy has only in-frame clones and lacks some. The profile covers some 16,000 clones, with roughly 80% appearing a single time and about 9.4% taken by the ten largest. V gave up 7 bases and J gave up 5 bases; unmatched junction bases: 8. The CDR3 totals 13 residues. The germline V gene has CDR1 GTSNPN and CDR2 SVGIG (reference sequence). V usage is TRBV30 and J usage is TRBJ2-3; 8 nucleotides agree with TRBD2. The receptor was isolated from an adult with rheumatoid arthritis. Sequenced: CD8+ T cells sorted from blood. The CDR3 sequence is CALSGGFGDTQYF. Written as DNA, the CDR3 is TGTGCCTTAAGCGGGGGTTTTGGAGATACGCAGTATTTT.